This entry lists 16 T cell receptor beta chains sequenced from one sample in a study of PD-1 blockade in mismatch repair-deficient tumors. Profiling relied on immunoSEQ multiplex PCR, and the TCRdb table lists in-frame clones only, not all of them. Of around 40,000 clones listed, roughly three quarters are singletons. The source was peripheral blood, collected 4 weeks after starting pembrolizumab. These receptors all come from an adult with mismatch repair-deficient cancer.

A few counts support this clone. The rearrangement links TRBV15 to TRBJ2-3, with D hard to call. V shed 5 bases and J shed 2 bases, with 8 bases lying between them. Germline V CDR1 and CDR2: LNHNV, YYDKDF (reference sequence). This CDR3 region has 13 residues. CDR3 coding DNA: TGTGCCACCAGCCTTTACCCCACAGATACGCAGTATTTT. Amino acid sequence: CATSLYPTDTQYF.

This chain joins TRBV7-9 and TRBJ1-2; D is perhaps TRBD1 (5 bases). The CDR3 is 13 amino acids. Germline V CDR1 and CDR2: SEHNR, FQNEAQ (reference sequence). Trimming pared 7 bases from V and 5 bases from J, leaving 14 bases between. CDR3: CASIPDTVYGYTF. In nucleotides, the CDR3 is TGTGCCAGCATCCCGGACACGGTATATGGCTACACCTTC.

The chain links TRBV5-5 to TRBJ2-7; 10 bases fit TRBD1. After removal of 2 bases from V and 1 base from J, the junction contained 3 bases not matched to a gene. The CDR3 has 15 residues. The germline V gene encodes CDR1 SGHKS and CDR2 YYEKEE (reference sequence). The CDR3 region has the DNA TGTGCCAGCAGCTTCCAGGGACAGGGGTCCTACGAGCAGTACTTC. As protein: CASSFQGQGSYEQYF.

V gene TRBV30 combines with J gene TRBJ2-1; 7 bases are shared with TRBD1. The CDR3 has 15 amino acids. V lost 2 bases, J lost 2 bases, and 6 bases stayed unmatched. Germline assignment: CDR1 GTSNPN and CDR2 SVGIG (reference sequence). CDR3 protein: CAWSTGQETYNEQFF. Written as DNA, the CDR3 is TGTGCCTGGAGTACCGGACAGGAAACCTACAATGAGCAGTTCTTC.

This clone was seen only once. The J gene is TRBJ1-1, the V gene TRBV10-2; a weak D match, TRBD1 (6 bases). CDR1 and CDR2 from the germline V gene are WSHSY and SAAADI. The CDR3 length is 13 residues. V dropped 6 bases and J dropped 4 bases, with 12 bases sitting between them. The CDR3 protein is CASRPQGFTEAFF. CDR3 sequence (DNA): TGCGCCAGCAGGCCACAGGGTTTCACTGAAGCTTTCTTT.

This clone counts as medium-sized. The chain links TRBV30 to TRBJ1-2; a weak D match, TRBD1 (6 bases). CDR1 and CDR2 from the germline V gene are GTSNPN and SVGIG (reference sequence). The CDR3 has 12 amino acids. Trimming left V 6 bases short and J 8 bases short, with 16 bases between. The CDR3 loop is CACQTGGGGYTF. The CDR3 DNA sequence: TGTGCCTGCCAGACAGGTGGGGGAGGCTACACCTTC.

The J gene is TRBJ2-1, the V gene TRBV27; 11 positions agree with TRBD2. This CDR3 is built from 17 residues. The junction had 12 bases not matched to a gene; V was cut back by 6 bases and J by 5 bases. Germline lookup yields CDR1 MNHEY and CDR2 SMNVEV (reference sequence). CDR3 in amino acids: CASRRRTSGLGDNEQFF. The DNA for the CDR3 is TGTGCCAGCAGACGTCGGACTAGCGGGTTGGGGGACAATGAGCAGTTCTTC.

The V call is TRBV4-3, the J call TRBJ2-1; D remains unclear. The germline V and J ends were trimmed by 0 bases and 8 bases, with 14 bases remaining between them. The CDR3 sequence is 15 residues long. Germline V gene lookup returns CDR1 LGHNA and CDR2 YSLEER. The DNA for the CDR3 is TGCGCCAGCAGCCAAGACGGCAGGAATTCGGATGAGCAGTTCTTC. Protein: CASSQDGRNSDEQFF.

Only one count was recorded for this clone. The chain recombines TRBV5-4 with TRBJ2-5, with unresolved D. Germline V CDR1 and CDR2: SGHNT, YYREEE (reference sequence). The CDR3 sequence is 13 residues long. The germline V and J ends were trimmed by 4 bases and 1 base, with 8 bases remaining between them. The CDR3 bases are TGTGCCAGCAGCCCCAAGTCCCAAGAGACCCAGTACTTC. This gives the protein CASSPKSQETQYF.

In this sample, this clone is large. The V and J genes are TRBV5-1 and TRBJ2-3; weak D call: TRBD2 (5 bases). This CDR3 has 16 residues. CDR1 and CDR2 (germline): SGHRS, YFSETQ. Trimming left V 4 bases short and J 0 bases short, with 15 bases between. The CDR3 reads CASSRGVDSSTDTQYF. The CDR3 DNA sequence: TGCGCCAGCAGCCGGGGAGTAGACTCTAGCACAGATACGCAGTATTTT.

The chain uses TRBV6-5 and TRBJ1-2, with D perhaps matching TRBD1 (5 bases). Trimming took off 6 bases at V and 2 bases at J, with 16 bases between the two ends. The CDR3 covers 15 residues. CDR1 and CDR2 from the germline V gene are MNHEY and SVGAGI. CDR3: CASSPAGRENYGYTF. DNA for the CDR3: TGTGCCAGCAGCCCAGCAGGGAGGGAGAACTATGGCTACACCTTC.

This rearrangement joins TRBV5-6 to TRBJ2-3; 8 bases agree with TRBD2. Trimming removed 4 bases from V and 0 bases from J; junction bases left unmatched: 7. Germline CDR1 SGHDT, CDR2 YYEEEE. CDR3 length equals 16 residues. CDR3 region: CASSPEREWSTDTQYF. CDR3 DNA sequence: TGTGCCAGCAGCCCAGAGCGGGAGTGGAGCACAGATACGCAGTATTTT.

The V gene is TRBV9, the J gene TRBJ2-5; D might be TRBD1 or TRBD2, each matching 5 bases. The V end lost 6 bases, the J end lost 4 bases, and 19 bases lay between the germline ends. The CDR3 spans 15 residues. The V gene's germline CDR1 is SGDLS and CDR2 YYNGEE. The CDR3 DNA is TGTGCCAGCACCACGGGGCCCCGAATCCTAGAGACCCAGTACTTC. It translates to CASTTGPRILETQYF. Drawing the rest from reference TRBV9 and TRBJ2-5, the complete variable domain is DSGVTQTPKHLITATGQRVTLRCSPRSGDLSVYWYQQSLDQGLQFLIQYYNGEERAKGNILERFSAQQFPDLHSELNLSSLELGDSALYFCASTTGPRILETQYFGPGTRLLVL.

This sequence joins TRBV27 and TRBJ2-4; D is ambiguous. V lost 5 bases and J 6 bases, leaving 11 bases between the germline ends. The CDR3 loop spans 13 amino acids. Looked up from germline, CDR1 is MNHEY and CDR2 is SMNVEV (reference sequence). CDR3 loop: CASSIRNGNIQYF. As DNA, the CDR3 is TGTGCCAGCAGTATACGGAACGGAAACATTCAGTACTTC.

The chain couples TRBV19 to TRBJ2-4; the D is unclear. The CDR3 covers 14 residues. V was trimmed by 1 base and J by 8 bases, leaving 12 bases between them. CDR1 and CDR2 from the germline V gene are LNHDA and SQIVND (reference sequence). This chain's CDR3 is CASSIAGRTDIQYF. The CDR3 DNA reads TGTGCCAGTAGTATAGCTGGGCGGACGGACATTCAGTACTTC.

This clone was recorded a few times. The CDR3, as DNA: TGTGCTAGTGGTTTGGCTCAGGATCCCACAGATACGCAGTATTTT. Protein sequence: CASGLAQDPTDTQYF. The chain uses TRBV12-5 and TRBJ2-3; no reliable D call. Germline CDR1 and CDR2: LGHNT and FRNRAP. Trimming left V 1 base short and J 2 bases short, with 10 bases between. The CDR3 runs 15 residues.